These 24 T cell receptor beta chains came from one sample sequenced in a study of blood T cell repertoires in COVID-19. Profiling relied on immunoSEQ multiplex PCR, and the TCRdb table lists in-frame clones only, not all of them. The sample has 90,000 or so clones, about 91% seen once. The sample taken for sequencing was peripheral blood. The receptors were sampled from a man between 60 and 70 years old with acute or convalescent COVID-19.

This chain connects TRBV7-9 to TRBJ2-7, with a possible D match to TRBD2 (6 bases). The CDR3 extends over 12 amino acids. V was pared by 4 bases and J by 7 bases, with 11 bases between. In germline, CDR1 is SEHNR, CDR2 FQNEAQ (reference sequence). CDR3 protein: CASSSDGGEQYF. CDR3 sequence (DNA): TGTGCCAGCAGCTCCGATGGGGGGGAGCAGTACTTC.

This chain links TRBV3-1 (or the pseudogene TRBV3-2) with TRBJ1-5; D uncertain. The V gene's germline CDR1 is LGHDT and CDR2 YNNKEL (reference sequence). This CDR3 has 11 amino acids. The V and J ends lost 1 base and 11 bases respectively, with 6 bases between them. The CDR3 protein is CASSQGETQHF. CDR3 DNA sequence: TGTGCCAGCAGCCAAGGAGAGACCCAGCATTTT.

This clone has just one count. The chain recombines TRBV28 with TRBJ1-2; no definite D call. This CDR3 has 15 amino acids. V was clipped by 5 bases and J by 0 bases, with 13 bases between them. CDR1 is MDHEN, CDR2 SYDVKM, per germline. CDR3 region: CASSEQDLANYGYTF. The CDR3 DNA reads TGTGCCAGCAGTGAGCAGGACTTAGCTAACTATGGCTACACCTTC.

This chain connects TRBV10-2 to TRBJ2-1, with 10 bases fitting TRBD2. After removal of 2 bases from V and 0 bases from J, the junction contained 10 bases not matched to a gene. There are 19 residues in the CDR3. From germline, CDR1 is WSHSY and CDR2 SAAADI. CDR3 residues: CASSERGAGGPRSYNEQFF. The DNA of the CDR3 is TGCGCCAGCAGTGAGCGTGGAGCGGGGGGGCCTCGCTCCTACAATGAGCAGTTCTTC.

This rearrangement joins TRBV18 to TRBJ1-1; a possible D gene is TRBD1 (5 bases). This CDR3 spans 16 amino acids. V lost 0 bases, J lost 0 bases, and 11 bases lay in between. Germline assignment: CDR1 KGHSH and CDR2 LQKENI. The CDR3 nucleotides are TGTGCCAGCTCACCACCTCTTGCGGGGGTGAACACTGAAGCTTTCTTT. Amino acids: CASSPPLAGVNTEAFF.

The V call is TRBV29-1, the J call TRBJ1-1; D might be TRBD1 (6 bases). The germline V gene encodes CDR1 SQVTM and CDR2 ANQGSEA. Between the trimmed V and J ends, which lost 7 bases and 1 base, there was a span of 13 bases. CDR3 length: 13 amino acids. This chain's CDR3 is CSAQGYRNTEAFF. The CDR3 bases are TGCAGCGCTCAGGGGTACAGGAACACTGAAGCTTTCTTT.

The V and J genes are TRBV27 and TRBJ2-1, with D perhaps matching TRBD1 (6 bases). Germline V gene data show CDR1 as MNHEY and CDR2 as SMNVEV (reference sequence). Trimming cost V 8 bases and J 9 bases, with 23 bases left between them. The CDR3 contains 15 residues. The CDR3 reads CASSMVQSRGREQFF. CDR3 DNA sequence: TGTGCCAGCTCCATGGTCCAAAGCAGGGGTCGTGAGCAGTTCTTC.

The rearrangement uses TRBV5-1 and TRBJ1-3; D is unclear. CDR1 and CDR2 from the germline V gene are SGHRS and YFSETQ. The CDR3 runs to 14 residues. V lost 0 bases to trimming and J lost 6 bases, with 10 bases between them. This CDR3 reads CASSLDVRENTIYF. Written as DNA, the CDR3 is TGCGCCAGCAGCTTGGATGTTCGGGAAAACACCATATATTTT.

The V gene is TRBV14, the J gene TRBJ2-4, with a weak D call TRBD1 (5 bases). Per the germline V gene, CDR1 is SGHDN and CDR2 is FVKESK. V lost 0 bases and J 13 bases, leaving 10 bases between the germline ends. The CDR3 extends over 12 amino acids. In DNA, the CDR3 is TGTGCCAGCAGCCAAGACAGGGTTGGACAGTACTTC. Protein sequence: CASSQDRVGQYF.

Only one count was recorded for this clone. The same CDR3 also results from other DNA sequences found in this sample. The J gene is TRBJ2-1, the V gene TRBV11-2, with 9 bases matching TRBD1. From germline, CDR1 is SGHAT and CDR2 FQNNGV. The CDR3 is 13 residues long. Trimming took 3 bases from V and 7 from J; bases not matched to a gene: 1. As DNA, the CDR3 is TGTGCCAGCAGCTTGGACAGGGGTAATGAGCAGTTCTTC. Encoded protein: CASSLDRGNEQFF.

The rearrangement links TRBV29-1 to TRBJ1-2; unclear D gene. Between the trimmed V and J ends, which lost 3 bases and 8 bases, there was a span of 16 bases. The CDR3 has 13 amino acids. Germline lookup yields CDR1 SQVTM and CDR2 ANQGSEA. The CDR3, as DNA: TGCAGCGTTGAGCGTCCCCAAGAGGAAGGCTACACCTTC. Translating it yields CSVERPQEEGYTF.

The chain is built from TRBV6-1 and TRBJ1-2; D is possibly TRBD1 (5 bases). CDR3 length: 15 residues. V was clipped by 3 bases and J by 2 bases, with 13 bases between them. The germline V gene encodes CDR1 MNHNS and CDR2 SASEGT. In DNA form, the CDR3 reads TGTGCCAGCAGTGATTTGGGGGGGACGAACTATGGCTACACCTTC. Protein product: CASSDLGGTNYGYTF.

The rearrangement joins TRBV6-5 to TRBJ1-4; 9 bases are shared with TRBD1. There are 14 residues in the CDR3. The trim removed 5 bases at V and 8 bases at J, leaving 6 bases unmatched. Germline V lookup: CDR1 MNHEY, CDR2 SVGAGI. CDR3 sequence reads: CASSQTGGYEKLFF. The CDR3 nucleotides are TGTGCCAGCAGTCAGACAGGGGGGTACGAAAAACTGTTTTTT.

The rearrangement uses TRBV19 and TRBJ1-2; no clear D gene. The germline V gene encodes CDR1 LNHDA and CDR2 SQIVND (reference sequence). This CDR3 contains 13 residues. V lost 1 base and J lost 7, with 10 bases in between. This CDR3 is CASSIGRDAGYTF. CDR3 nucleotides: TGTGCCAGTAGTATAGGACGGGATGCTGGCTACACCTTC.

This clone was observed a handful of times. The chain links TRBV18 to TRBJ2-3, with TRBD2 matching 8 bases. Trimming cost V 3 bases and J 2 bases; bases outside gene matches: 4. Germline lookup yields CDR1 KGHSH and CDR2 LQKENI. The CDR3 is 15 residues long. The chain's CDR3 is CASSPLAGLTDTQYF. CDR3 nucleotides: TGTGCCAGCTCACCTTTAGCGGGACTCACAGATACGCAGTATTTT.

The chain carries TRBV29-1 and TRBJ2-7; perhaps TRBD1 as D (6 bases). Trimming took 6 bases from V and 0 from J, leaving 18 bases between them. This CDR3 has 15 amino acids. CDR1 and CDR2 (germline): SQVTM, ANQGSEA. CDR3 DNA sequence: TGCAGCGTAGGAATGGTCCAGGGGATCTCCTACGAGCAGTACTTC. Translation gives CSVGMVQGISYEQYF.

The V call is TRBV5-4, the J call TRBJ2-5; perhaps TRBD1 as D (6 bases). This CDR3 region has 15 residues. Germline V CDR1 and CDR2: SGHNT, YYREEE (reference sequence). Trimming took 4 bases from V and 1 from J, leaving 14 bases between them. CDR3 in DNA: TGTGCCAGCAGCACCCCGGGACAAGTCCAAGAGACCCAGTACTTC. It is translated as CASSTPGQVQETQYF.

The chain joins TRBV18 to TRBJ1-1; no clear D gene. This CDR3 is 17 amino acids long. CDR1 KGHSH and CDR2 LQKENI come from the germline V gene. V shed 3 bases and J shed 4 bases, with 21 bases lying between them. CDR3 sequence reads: CASSPEVGVALSTEAFF. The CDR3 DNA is TGTGCCAGCTCACCGGAGGTGGGAGTCGCTTTGAGCACTGAAGCTTTCTTT.

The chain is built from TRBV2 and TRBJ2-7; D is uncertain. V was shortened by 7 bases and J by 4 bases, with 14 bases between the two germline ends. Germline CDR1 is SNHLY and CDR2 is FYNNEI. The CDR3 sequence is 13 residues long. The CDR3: CASNHGRDYEQYF. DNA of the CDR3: TGTGCCAGCAACCACGGTCGAGATTACGAGCAGTACTTC.

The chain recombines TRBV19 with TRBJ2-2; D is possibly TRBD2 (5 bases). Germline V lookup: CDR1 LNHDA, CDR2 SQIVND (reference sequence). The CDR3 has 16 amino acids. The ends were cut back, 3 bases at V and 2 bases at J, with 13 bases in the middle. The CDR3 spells CASSILGAANTGELFF. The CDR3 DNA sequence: TGTGCCAGTAGTATCTTAGGAGCGGCTAACACCGGGGAGCTGTTTTTT.

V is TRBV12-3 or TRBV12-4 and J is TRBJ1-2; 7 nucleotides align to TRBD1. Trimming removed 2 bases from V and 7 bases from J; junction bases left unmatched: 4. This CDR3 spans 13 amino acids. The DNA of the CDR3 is TGTGCCAGCAGTTTACAGGGGGGCCGTGGCTACACCTTC. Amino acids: CASSLQGGRGYTF.

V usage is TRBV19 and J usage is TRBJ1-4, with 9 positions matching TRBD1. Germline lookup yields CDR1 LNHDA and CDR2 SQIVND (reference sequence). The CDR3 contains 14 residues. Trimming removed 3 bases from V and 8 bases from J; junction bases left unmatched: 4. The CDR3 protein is CASSMGQGNEKLFF. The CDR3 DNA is TGTGCCAGTAGTATGGGACAGGGTAACGAAAAACTGTTTTTT.

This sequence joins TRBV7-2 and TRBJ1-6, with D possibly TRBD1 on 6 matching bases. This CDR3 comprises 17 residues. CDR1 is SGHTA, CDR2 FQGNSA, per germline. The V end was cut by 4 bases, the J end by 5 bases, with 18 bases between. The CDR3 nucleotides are TGTGCCAGCAGCTCCCCCAAGGGACAAGGGAATAATTCACCCCTCCACTTT. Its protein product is CASSSPKGQGNNSPLHF.

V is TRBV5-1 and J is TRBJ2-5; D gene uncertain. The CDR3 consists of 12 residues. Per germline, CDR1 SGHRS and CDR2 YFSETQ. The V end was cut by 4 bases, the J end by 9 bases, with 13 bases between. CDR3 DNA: TGCGCCAGCAGCCTCACTCTTCCCCCCCAGTACTTC. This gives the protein CASSLTLPPQYF. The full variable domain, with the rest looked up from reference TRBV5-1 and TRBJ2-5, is KAGVTQTPRYLIKTRGQQVTLSCSPISGHRSVSWYQQTPGQGLQFLFEYFSETQRNKGNFPGRFSGRQFSNSRSEMNVSTLELGDSALYLCASSLTLPPQYFGPGTRLLVL.